The rows below give T cell receptor beta chains drawn from one sample of a study of patients and donors after allogeneic stem cell transplantation. Each CDR3 protein is one row after TCRdb ran MiXCR on the RT-PCR reads. The sample has about a million distinct CDR3 sequences, about 20% seen once. The material sequenced was blood, either unsorted or a sorted T cell fraction (not recorded which). All receptors derive from a human donor who was either an allogeneic HSCT recipient or a stem cell or donor lymphocyte infusion donor (not recorded which). It is not recorded whose cells these are; they may come from a transplant donor. CDR3s include the opening cysteine and the closing phenylalanine or tryptophan. The D gene is left open where the match is weak. Not all rows give a size; the values are once, few, many and, for expanded clones, a class.

v_call,d_call,j_call,clone_size,cdr3_nt,cdr3_aa
TRBV9,.,TRBJ2-2,.,TGTGCCAGCACCTTCCCCCCGCAGGTGGGGAACACCGGGGAGCTGTTTTTT,CASTFPPQVGNTGELFF
TRBV10-3,.,TRBJ1-3,few,TGTGCCATCAATTCCGGAAACACCATATATTTT,CAINSGNTIYF
TRBV12-3/TRBV12-4,.,TRBJ1-1,once,TGTGCCAGCAGTTCTCTGGGGGGGGTCGACACTGAAGCTTTCTTT,CASSSLGGVDTEAFF
TRBV6-1,.,TRBJ1-5,many,TGTGCCAGCAGTGAAATCCGGGGATCAACAGCCACCCTCAATCAGCCCCAGCATTTT,CASSEIRGSTATLNQPQHF
TRBV6-1,.,TRBJ2-2,.,TGTGCCAGCAAAGGGGAACTAGCCTACACCGGGGAGCTGTTTTTT,CASKGELAYTGELFF
TRBV29-1,.,TRBJ1-1,.,TGCAGCGTTACAGGGATTGTGAACACTGAAGCTTTCTTT,CSVTGIVNTEAFF
TRBV7-9,.,TRBJ1-1,many,TGTGCCAGCAGCTCCAGGGGTTCCACTGAAGCTTTCTTT,CASSSRGSTEAFF
TRBV6-1,.,TRBJ2-5,.,TGTGCCAGCAGTGAAAGCGAGGGAAGAGAGACCCAGTACTTC,CASSESEGRETQYF
TRBV24-1,TRBD2,TRBJ2-1,few,TGTGCCACCAGTGATGGACTAGTCCACAATGAGCAGTTCTTC,CATSDGLVHNEQFF
TRBV20-1,.,TRBJ2-1,many,TGCAGTGCTAGAGATGTTCAGGGAATCCTCTCCTACAATGAGCAGTTCTTC,CSARDVQGILSYNEQFF
TRBV5-6,.,TRBJ1-6,few,TGTGCCAGCAGCTTCCAGGGCACTTATTCACCCCTCCACTTT,CASSFQGTYSPLHF
TRBV19,.,TRBJ2-7,many,TGTGCCAGTAGGGCCGGTCGCTCCGAGCAGTACTTC,CASRAGRSEQYF
TRBV3-1,TRBD1,TRBJ1-2,.,TGTGCCAGCAGCCAACATGATCAGGGGGCGGGTGGCTACACCTTC,CASSQHDQGAGGYTF
TRBV6-2/TRBV6-3,.,TRBJ1-2,few,TGTGCCAGCAGTTGGAGGCAGGGCTATGGCTACACCTTC,CASSWRQGYGYTF
TRBV6-5,.,TRBJ1-2,few,TGTGCCAGCAGTTGGGGGTTAGGGGGCTACACCTTC,CASSWGLGGYTF
TRBV20-1,.,TRBJ2-5,few,TGCAGTGCTAGACCTAACAGATTCCAAGAGACCCAGTACTTC,CSARPNRFQETQYF
TRBV9,TRBD1,TRBJ2-7,few,TGTGCCAGCAGCCCGCATAGATCAGGGGGCCTCGAGCAGTACTTC,CASSPHRSGGLEQYF
TRBV14,.,TRBJ1-2,few,TGTGCCAGCAGCCGTATGATTGGAGGGGTCAGCTATGGCTACACCTTC,CASSRMIGGVSYGYTF
TRBV12-3/TRBV12-4,.,TRBJ2-3,.,TGTGCCAGCAGTTGGACTCCTCTGCCCCCGGATACGCAGTATTTT,CASSWTPLPPDTQYF
TRBV3-1,TRBD1,TRBJ2-7,.,TGTGCCAGCAGCTCCATCGACAGGGTAGGTCCCACCGAGCAGTACTTC,CASSSIDRVGPTEQYF
TRBV24-1,.,TRBJ1-5,.,TGTGCCACCAGTGATCCCCAGATAGGGGTGGGGGGTCAGCCCCAGCATTTT,CATSDPQIGVGGQPQHF
TRBV6-1,TRBD2,TRBJ2-7,.,TGTGCCAGCAGACCCGGGACTAACACTTACGAGCAGTACTTC,CASRPGTNTYEQYF
TRBV13,TRBD2,TRBJ2-3,.,TGTGCCAGCAGCCGAGGGAGCGGGAGGGCCTCAGATACGCAGTATTTT,CASSRGSGRASDTQYF
TRBV4-3,.,TRBJ2-7,few,TGCGCCAGCAGCCAAGATTTATTTTCCGGGGGCTCCTACGAGCAGTACTTC,CASSQDLFSGGSYEQYF
TRBV5-1,.,TRBJ2-7,.,TGCGCCAGCAGCTTGGTGGGGTTGACCTCCTACGAGCAGTACTTC,CASSLVGLTSYEQYF
TRBV6-2/TRBV6-3,.,TRBJ2-5,few,TGTGCCAGCAGGCAACAGGGTTTTGAGAAGACCCAGTACTTC,CASRQQGFEKTQYF
TRBV12-3/TRBV12-4,TRBD1,TRBJ1-5,many,TGTGCCAGCAAAGGACAGGGGGCCGCGAGCAATCAGCCCCAGCATTTT,CASKGQGAASNQPQHF
TRBV30,.,TRBJ2-2,.,TGTGCCTGGAGTGATACTATCCCCGGGGAGCTGTTTTTT,CAWSDTIPGELFF
TRBV5-1,TRBD2,TRBJ2-5,.,TGCGCCAGCAGCTTGGGAGCGGGGGGCAGTATTGGAGAGACCCAGTACTTC,CASSLGAGGSIGETQYF
TRBV15,TRBD1,TRBJ2-5,.,TGTGCCACCAGCAGAGACGCGGGCAGGGGGCAAGAGACCCAGTACTTC,CATSRDAGRGQETQYF
TRBV12-5,TRBD1,TRBJ2-7,.,TGTGCTAGTGGTGCCGGGACAGGGGTCTACGAGCAGTACTTC,CASGAGTGVYEQYF
TRBV5-1,.,TRBJ2-5,few,TGCGCCAGCAGCTTGGGGGACCCCCGGGAGACCCAGTACTTC,CASSLGDPRETQYF
TRBV7-2,TRBD2,TRBJ2-3,few,TGTGCCAGCAGCGTCGTTAGCGGGAGGGGAACAGATACGCAGTATTTT,CASSVVSGRGTDTQYF
TRBV18,TRBD1,TRBJ2-7,.,TGTGCCAGCTCATCGGGGACAGGGAGGTCCTACGAGCAGTACTTC,CASSSGTGRSYEQYF
TRBV6-5,TRBD2,TRBJ2-7,.,TGTGCCAGCAGTTACTTCCCCGTTGGTAGCGGGAGCTCCTACGAGCAGTACTTC,CASSYFPVGSGSSYEQYF
TRBV30,.,TRBJ1-1,.,TGTGCCTGGAGAGTCTCCACGGGGACTGAAGCTTTCTTT,CAWRVSTGTEAFF
TRBV12-3/TRBV12-4,.,TRBJ2-7,few,TGTGCCAGCAGTTGGGGGGGGGCGTACGAGCAGTACTTC,CASSWGGAYEQYF
TRBV7-9,TRBD1,TRBJ2-2,many,TGTGCCAGCAGCTTGCCTAGGACAGGGGACACCGGGGAGCTGTTTTTT,CASSLPRTGDTGELFF
TRBV7-2,TRBD1,TRBJ1-4,.,TGTGCCAGCAGCTCGACAGGGCTTAATGAAAAACTGTTTTTT,CASSSTGLNEKLFF
TRBV12-3/TRBV12-4,TRBD2,TRBJ2-7,.,TGTGCCAGCAGAGGACTAGCTTACGAGCAGTACTTC,CASRGLAYEQYF
TRBV29-1,TRBD2,TRBJ2-7,.,TGCAGCGTTCCGACTAGCGACTCCTACGAGCAGTACTTC,CSVPTSDSYEQYF
TRBV5-1,.,TRBJ2-3,once,TGCGCCAGCAATAATGGGGGGGCCGCAGATACGCAGTATTTT,CASNNGGAADTQYF
TRBV20-1,.,TRBJ2-3,.,TGCAGTGCTAGTATCCTCACAGATACGCAGTATTTT,CSASILTDTQYF
TRBV6-5,.,TRBJ2-1,.,TGTGCCAGCAGTTACAACCTTAGGAAGGGGGGTGAGCAGTTCTTC,CASSYNLRKGGEQFF
TRBV4-2,.,TRBJ1-4,.,TGTGCCAGCAGCCAAGATCAGGGCCCAAAAATGGCTAATGAAAAACTGTTTTTT,CASSQDQGPKMANEKLFF
TRBV6-1,.,TRBJ2-5,.,TGTGCCAGCAGTACGGACAGAAACCCCCAGGGGACCCAGTACTTC,CASSTDRNPQGTQYF
TRBV4-2,.,TRBJ1-4,few,TGTGCCAGCAGCCAAGATCTCGGGGGTGAACTGTTTTTT,CASSQDLGGELFF
TRBV9,.,TRBJ2-3,few,TGTGCCAGCGGAGTGTCAGCAACCTCTAGCACAGATACGCAGTATTTT,CASGVSATSSTDTQYF
TRBV3-1,TRBD2,TRBJ2-5,many,TGTGCCAGCAGCCCCCGACTAGCGGGGGGACAAGAGACCCAGTACTTC,CASSPRLAGGQETQYF
TRBV29-1,.,TRBJ1-5,.,TGCAGCGCCGGCCCGGGACACAAAGAGGGCAATCAGCCCCGGCATTTT,CSAGPGHKEGNQPRHF
TRBV11-2,TRBD2,TRBJ2-7,.,TGTGCCAGCAGGTCTATAGCGGGAACCTCCTACGAGCAGTACTTC,CASRSIAGTSYEQYF
TRBV5-1,.,TRBJ2-7,.,TGCGCCAGCAGCCCCGCCCACCTGGACAGATCGAGCTCCTACGAGCAGTACTTC,CASSPAHLDRSSSYEQYF